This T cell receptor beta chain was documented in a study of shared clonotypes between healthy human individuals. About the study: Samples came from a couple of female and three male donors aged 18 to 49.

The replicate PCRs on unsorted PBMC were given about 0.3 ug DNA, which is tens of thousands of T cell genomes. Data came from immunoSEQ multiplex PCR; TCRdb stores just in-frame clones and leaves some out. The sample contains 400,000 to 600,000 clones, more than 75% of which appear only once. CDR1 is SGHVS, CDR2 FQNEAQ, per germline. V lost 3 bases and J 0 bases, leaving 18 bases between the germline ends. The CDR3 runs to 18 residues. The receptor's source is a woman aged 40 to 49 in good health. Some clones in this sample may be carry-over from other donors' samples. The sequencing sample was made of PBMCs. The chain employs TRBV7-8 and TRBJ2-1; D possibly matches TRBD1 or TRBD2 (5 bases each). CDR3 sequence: CASSFGTYRGNSYNEQFF. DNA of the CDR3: TGTGCCAGCAGCTTCGGAACATATCGGGGCAACTCCTACAATGAGCAGTTCTTC.